The 5 T cell receptor beta chains below come from one sample, sequenced in a study of T cells after yellow fever vaccination. TCRdb re-analysed the 5' RACE reads in MiXCR, keeping a single row per CDR3 protein. There are about 340,000 distinct CDR3 sequences in the sample; under 15% occur only once, and 3.2% lies in the top ten. The sample was CD4+ T cells sorted from PBMCs, taken 15 days after the yellow fever booster vaccination. These TCRs come from a man younger than 35 who received the YFV17D yellow fever vaccine.

This chain connects TRBV5-6 to TRBJ2-2, with D possibly being TRBD1 or TRBD2 (5 bases each). V was cut by 3 bases and J by 1 base, with 13 bases left in between. CDR1 is SGHDT, CDR2 YYEEEE, per germline. This CDR3 comprises 16 residues. In DNA form, the CDR3 reads TGTGCCAGCAGCTACCTGGGGACCTTGAACACCGGGGAGCTGTTTTTT. Translation gives CASSYLGTLNTGELFF.

This chain uses TRBV12-5 with TRBJ1-5, with a possible D match to TRBD1 (6 bases). Germline CDR1 is LGHNT and CDR2 is FRNRAP. This CDR3 region has 19 residues. Trimming shortened V by 2 bases and J by 2 bases, and 22 bases separated the two germline ends. The CDR3 protein is CASGLSRGTGREGNQPQHF. As DNA, the CDR3 is TGTGCTAGTGGTTTGAGTCGGGGAACAGGGCGGGAAGGCAATCAGCCCCAGCATTTT.

This clonotype came up a few times. The chain couples TRBV4-2 to TRBJ1-3; no firm D call. Germline V lookup: CDR1 LGHNA, CDR2 YNFKEQ. The CDR3 runs to 17 residues. V was pared by 5 bases and J by 2 bases, with 19 bases between. The DNA for the CDR3 is TGTGCCAGCAGCTCCCGGTATGTCCCCGAGGCTGGAAACACCATATATTTT. The encoded protein is CASSSRYVPEAGNTIYF.

This clonotype was counted many times. This chain uses TRBV7-2 with TRBJ2-3, with 8 positions matching TRBD2. V lost 5 bases, J lost 1 base, and 5 bases stayed unmatched. The CDR3 is 15 residues long. Germline CDR1 SGHTA, CDR2 FQGNSA. CDR3 protein: CASSAGTSRTDTQYF. CDR3 in DNA: TGTGCCAGCAGCGCCGGGACTAGTCGCACAGATACGCAGTATTTT.

This clonotype was observed many times. The rearrangement uses TRBV9 and TRBJ2-7; D may be TRBD2 (5 bases). V shed 0 bases and J shed 0 bases, with 13 bases lying between them. The CDR3 sequence is 16 residues long. Germline V CDR1 and CDR2: SGDLS, YYNGEE. The CDR3 sequence is CASSVGGGTSSYEQYF. CDR3 nucleotide sequence: TGTGCCAGCAGCGTAGGAGGAGGCACGAGCTCCTACGAGCAGTACTTC.